The 20 T cell receptor beta chains below were found in one sample sequenced in a study of PD-L1 blockade in urothelial cancer. The time point: pretreatment peripheral blood. Using immunoSEQ multiplex PCR, the repertoire was profiled, and TCRdb retains in-frame clones only, with some absent. The sample includes about 43,000 clones, 65% to 85% of them seen just once. The specimen comprised PBMCs, sampled around atezolizumab (anti-PD-L1) treatment. The origin of the receptors is a man in his sixties with urothelial cancer.

In DNA form, the CDR3 reads TGTGCCAGCAGTTTGCCAGGGGTTTTAGGGAATGAGCAGTTCTTC. It encodes CASSLPGVLGNEQFF. The chain uses TRBV28 and TRBJ2-1, with a possible D match to TRBD1 (6 bases). With 3 bases removed from V and 7 bases from J, the gap between germline ends came to 16 bases. Germline values: CDR1 MDHEN, CDR2 SYDVKM. The CDR3 is 15 residues long.

V gene TRBV6-5 combines with J gene TRBJ2-7, with D uncertain. The CDR3 loop spans 11 amino acids. V was cut by 4 bases and J by 6 bases, with 7 bases left in between. Germline values: CDR1 MNHEY, CDR2 SVGAGI. CDR3 region: CASSSRFEQYF. In DNA, the CDR3 is TGTGCCAGCAGTTCTCGGTTCGAGCAGTACTTC.

This clone appeared a single time. The chain is built from TRBV7-2 and TRBJ2-1, with TRBD2 as a possible D gene (7 bases). Trimming removed 1 base at V and 4 bases at J, with 11 bases between. This CDR3 region has 15 residues. Germline V CDR1 and CDR2: SGHTA, FQGNSA. CDR3 residues: CASSLGGGPYNEQFF. CDR3 DNA: TGTGCCAGCAGCTTAGGGGGGGGCCCGTACAATGAGCAGTTCTTC.

V gene TRBV2 combines with J gene TRBJ1-3, with D unresolved. The length of the CDR3 is 16 residues. Between the trimmed V and J ends, which lost 7 bases and 0 bases, there was a span of 16 bases. Per the germline V gene, CDR1 is SNHLY and CDR2 is FYNNEI. The CDR3 DNA sequence: TGTGCCAGCAATTACCGGGATTCCATCTCTGGAAACACCATATATTTT. Translation gives CASNYRDSISGNTIYF.

The rearrangement links TRBV19 to TRBJ1-5, with a possible D match to TRBD1 (5 bases). The V end was cut by 4 bases, the J end by 7 bases, with 11 bases between. From germline, CDR1 is LNHDA and CDR2 SQIVND (reference sequence). The CDR3 is made up of 13 amino acids. The CDR3 sequence: CASSTLTGQPQHF. CDR3 DNA sequence: TGTGCCAGTAGTACCCTAACAGGCCAGCCCCAGCATTTT.

V and J are TRBV4-2 and TRBJ2-7; 13 bases are shared with TRBD2. Germline CDR1 is LGHNA and CDR2 is YNFKEQ. V was clipped by 5 bases and J by 0 bases; unmatched bases: 10. The CDR3 totals 18 residues. The DNA for the CDR3 is TGTGCCAGCAGCTACCGACCGGGACTAGCGGGGAGCTCCTACGAGCAGTACTTC. Translation gives CASSYRPGLAGSSYEQYF.

This chain joins TRBV6-1 and TRBJ2-5; perhaps TRBD1 as D (6 bases). The CDR3 extends over 14 amino acids. Trimming took off 3 bases at V and 6 bases at J, with 14 bases between the two ends. Germline CDR1 is MNHNS and CDR2 is SASEGT. The CDR3, as DNA: TGTGCCAGCAGTGATACAGGGTTGAAAAAGACCCAGTACTTC. It codes for CASSDTGLKKTQYF.

This rearrangement joins TRBV28 to TRBJ2-3; D gene uncertain. The CDR3 consists of 15 residues. V lost 0 bases and J 2 bases, leaving 9 bases between the germline ends. Germline CDR1 reads MDHEN; CDR2 reads SYDVKM. CDR3 DNA: TGTGCCAGCAGTTTATGGGGCACACACACAGATACGCAGTATTTT. It yields the protein CASSLWGTHTDTQYF.

This rearrangement joins TRBV5-1 to TRBJ2-1; 10 bases map to TRBD2. The ends lost 4 bases at V and 4 bases at J; junction bases unmatched: 20. From germline, CDR1 is SGHRS and CDR2 YFSETQ. This CDR3 spans 20 amino acids. The CDR3 nucleotides read TGCGCCAGCAGCCATAACCCCGGGACTAGCGTCGCCAGCTTTTACAATGAGCAGTTCTTC. It encodes CASSHNPGTSVASFYNEQFF. Full variable domain (rest looked up from reference TRBV5-1 and TRBJ2-1): KAGVTQTPRYLIKTRGQQVTLSCSPISGHRSVSWYQQTPGQGLQFLFEYFSETQRNKGNFPGRFSGRQFSNSRSEMNVSTLELGDSALYLCASSHNPGTSVASFYNEQFFGPGTRLTVL.

This rearrangement joins TRBV6-5 to TRBJ2-4, with D tentatively TRBD1 (6 bases). Per the germline V gene, CDR1 is MNHEY and CDR2 is SVGAGI. V lost 6 bases and J 11 bases, leaving 11 bases between the germline ends. The CDR3 has 11 residues. The DNA of the CDR3 is TGTGCCAGCAGCTCAAGGACAGTTCAGTACTTC. This translates into CASSSRTVQYF.

This chain links TRBV19 with TRBJ1-4; 7 nucleotides align to TRBD1. V lost 5 bases to trimming and J lost 2 bases; unmatched junction nucleotides: 5. In germline, CDR1 is LNHDA, CDR2 SQIVND (reference sequence). CDR3 size: 15 residues. CDR3 amino acids: CASSPPTGTNEKLFF. The CDR3 DNA reads as TGTGCCAGTAGTCCTCCGACAGGGACTAATGAAAAACTGTTTTTT.

In its sample, this clone was seen a few times. The chain combines TRBV2 with TRBJ1-1; maybe TRBD1 (6 bases). The CDR3 covers 13 residues. V was cut by 4 bases and J by 1 base, with 7 bases left in between. The germline V gene encodes CDR1 SNHLY and CDR2 FYNNEI. CDR3 sequence (DNA): TGTGCCAGCAGTGCAGGGGAGAACACTGAAGCTTTCTTT. Its protein product is CASSAGENTEAFF.

The genes are TRBV11-2 and TRBJ1-1; unclear D gene. Germline CDR1 is SGHAT and CDR2 is FQNNGV. The V end was cut by 6 bases, the J end by 4 bases, with 12 bases between. The CDR3 sequence is 13 residues long. Written as DNA, the CDR3 is TGTGCCAGCAGGTTGGCCAGCGTCACTGAAGCTTTCTTT. Residues: CASRLASVTEAFF.

The chain couples TRBV2 to TRBJ2-3; the D gene is possibly TRBD1 (6 bases). V lost 8 bases and J lost 4, with 16 bases in between. The CDR3 contains 14 residues. Germline values: CDR1 SNHLY, CDR2 FYNNEI. CDR3 bases: TGTGCCAGCGCAGGGGCCTCAAGGCCAGATACGCAGTATTTT. This translates into CASAGASRPDTQYF. The whole variable domain, remainder taken from reference TRBV2 and TRBJ2-3, is EPEVTQTPSHQVTQMGQEVILRCVPISNHLYFYWYRQILGQKVEFLVSFYNNEISEKSEIFDDQFSVERPDGSNFTLKIRSTKLEDSAMYFCASAGASRPDTQYFGPGTRLTVL.

The rearrangement uses TRBV6-5 and TRBJ1-6; D is unresolved. The CDR3 runs to 12 residues. Germline assignment: CDR1 MNHEY and CDR2 SVGAGI. Trimming stripped 7 bases from V and 7 bases from J, with 8 bases between. The CDR3 loop is CASKAGNSPLHF. The CDR3, as DNA: TGTGCCAGCAAGGCCGGGAATTCACCCCTCCACTTT.

The chain is built from TRBV29-1 and TRBJ1-4; 9 nucleotides line up with TRBD1. Trimming cost V 7 bases and J 14 bases; bases outside gene matches: 14. This CDR3 is built from 13 residues. Per the germline V gene, CDR1 is SQVTM and CDR2 is ANQGSEA. CDR3 loop: CSASRDRADFLFF. DNA for the CDR3: TGCAGCGCGAGCCGGGACAGGGCGGATTTTCTGTTTTTT.

The chain carries TRBV6-5 and TRBJ1-2; 8 positions agree with TRBD1. The germline gives CDR1 MNHEY, CDR2 SVGAGI. The V segment lost 2 bases and the J segment 8 bases; nucleotides outside the gene matches: 7. This CDR3 contains 14 residues. The CDR3 loop is CASSYIFGQGGYTF. The CDR3 bases are TGTGCCAGCAGTTACATCTTCGGACAGGGCGGCTACACCTTC.

This clone has only a few counts. The chain links TRBV27 to TRBJ1-5, with TRBD1 matching over 10 bases. V was clipped by 8 bases and J by 0 bases; unmatched bases: 7. This CDR3 comprises 16 residues. Germline assignment: CDR1 MNHEY and CDR2 SMNVEV (reference sequence). CDR3 coding DNA: TGTGCCAGCCGGACAGGGGGAACGATTAGCAATCAGCCCCAGCATTTT. It codes for CASRTGGTISNQPQHF.

This clone was observed a handful of times. The chain couples TRBV19 to TRBJ1-4; D gene ambiguous. Trimming shortened V by 5 bases and J by 8 bases, and 18 bases separated the two germline ends. Germline V gene lookup returns CDR1 LNHDA and CDR2 SQIVND (reference sequence). The CDR3 extends over 15 amino acids. CDR3 DNA: TGTGCCAGTAGTCTCCGGACTAAACCCCACGAAAAACTGTTTTTT. Residues: CASSLRTKPHEKLFF. The whole variable domain, remainder taken from reference TRBV19 and TRBJ1-4, is DGGITQSPKYLFRKEGQNVTLSCEQNLNHDAMYWYRQDPGQGLRLIYYSQIVNDFQKGDIAEGYSVSREKKESFPLTVTSAQKNPTAFYLCASSLRTKPHEKLFFGSGTQLSVL.

CDR3 sequence reads: CASSRQRNQPQHF. DNA for the CDR3: TGTGCCAGCAGTCGACAAAGGAATCAGCCCCAGCATTTT. The V gene is TRBV28, the J gene TRBJ1-5; D uncertain. Germline CDR1 is MDHEN and CDR2 is SYDVKM. The CDR3 sequence is 13 residues long. V was pared by 5 bases and J by 4 bases, with 9 bases between.